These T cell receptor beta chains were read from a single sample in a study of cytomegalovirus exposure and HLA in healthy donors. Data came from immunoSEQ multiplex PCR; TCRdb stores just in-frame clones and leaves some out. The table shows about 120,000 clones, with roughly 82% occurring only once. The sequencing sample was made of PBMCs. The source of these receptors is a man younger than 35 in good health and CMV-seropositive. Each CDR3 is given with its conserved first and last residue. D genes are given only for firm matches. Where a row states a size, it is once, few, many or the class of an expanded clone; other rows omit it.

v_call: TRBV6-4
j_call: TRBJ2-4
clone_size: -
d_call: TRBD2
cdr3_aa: CASSQSGGGNSQYF
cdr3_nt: TGTGCCAGCAGCCAAAGTGGGGGGGGAAACAGTCAGTACTTC

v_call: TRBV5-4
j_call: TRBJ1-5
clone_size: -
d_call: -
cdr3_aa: CASSAGPISNQPQHF
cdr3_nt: TGTGCCAGCAGCGCGGGACCGATTAGCAATCAGCCCCAGCATTTT

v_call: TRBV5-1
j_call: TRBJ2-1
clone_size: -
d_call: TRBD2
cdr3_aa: CASSSLAGGINEQFF
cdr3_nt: TGCGCCAGCAGCTCCCTAGCGGGAGGGATCAATGAGCAGTTCTTC

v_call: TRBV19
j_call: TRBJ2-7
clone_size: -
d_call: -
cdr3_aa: CASSIVGGAREQYF
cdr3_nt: TGTGCCAGTAGTATAGTGGGGGGGGCGCGGGAGCAGTACTTC

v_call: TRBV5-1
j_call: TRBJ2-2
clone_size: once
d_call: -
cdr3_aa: CASSFGTATGELFF
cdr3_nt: TGCGCCAGCAGCTTCGGGACTGCGACCGGGGAGCTGTTTTTT

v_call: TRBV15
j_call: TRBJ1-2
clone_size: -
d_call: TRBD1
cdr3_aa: CATSRRQGVHYGYTF
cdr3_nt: TGTGCCACCAGCCGGCGGCAGGGGGTTCACTATGGCTACACCTTC

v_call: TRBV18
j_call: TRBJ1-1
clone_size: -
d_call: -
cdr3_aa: CASSSTENTEAFF
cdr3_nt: TGTGCCAGCTCGTCGACAGAGAACACTGAAGCTTTCTTT

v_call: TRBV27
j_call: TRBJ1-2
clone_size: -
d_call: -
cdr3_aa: CASSFSQGYGYTF
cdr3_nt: TGTGCCAGCAGTTTTTCACAGGGCTATGGCTACACCTTC

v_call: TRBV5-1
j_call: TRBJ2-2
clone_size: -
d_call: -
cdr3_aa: CASSLAQTNTGELFF
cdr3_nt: TGCGCCAGCAGCCTGGCACAAACGAACACCGGGGAGCTGTTTTTT

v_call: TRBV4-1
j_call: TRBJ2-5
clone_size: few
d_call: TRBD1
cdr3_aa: CASSPRTGETQYF
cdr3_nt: TGCGCCAGCAGCCCAAGGACAGGGGAGACCCAGTACTTC

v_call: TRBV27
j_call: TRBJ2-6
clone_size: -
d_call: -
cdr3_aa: CASSLLSFRSGANGLTF
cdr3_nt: TGTGCCAGCAGTTTATTAAGTTTCCGCTCTGGGGCCAACGGCCTGACTTTC

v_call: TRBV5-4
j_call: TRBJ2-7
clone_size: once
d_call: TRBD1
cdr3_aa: CASSLGQGSIYEQYF
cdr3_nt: TGTGCCAGCAGCTTAGGACAGGGTTCTATCTACGAGCAGTACTTC

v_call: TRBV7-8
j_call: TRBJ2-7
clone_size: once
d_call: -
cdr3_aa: CASSSVQSYEQYF
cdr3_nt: TGTGCCAGCAGCTCTGTCCAGTCCTACGAGCAGTACTTC

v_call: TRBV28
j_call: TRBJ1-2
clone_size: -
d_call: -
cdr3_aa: CASSKDIYGYTF
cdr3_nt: TGTGCCAGCAGTAAGGACATCTATGGCTACACCTTC

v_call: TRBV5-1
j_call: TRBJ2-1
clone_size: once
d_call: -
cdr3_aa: CASSWGDRGSGSNNEQFF
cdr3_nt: TGCGCCAGCAGCTGGGGGGACAGGGGTAGCGGGAGTAACAATGAGCAGTTCTTC

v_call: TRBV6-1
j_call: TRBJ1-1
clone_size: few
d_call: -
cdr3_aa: CASTEGENTEAFF
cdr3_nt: TGTGCCAGCACCGAGGGAGAGAACACTGAAGCTTTCTTT

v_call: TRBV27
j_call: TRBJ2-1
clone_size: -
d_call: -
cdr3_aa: CASSSSSSYNEQFF
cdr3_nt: TGTGCCAGCAGTTCATCCAGCTCCTACAATGAGCAGTTCTTC

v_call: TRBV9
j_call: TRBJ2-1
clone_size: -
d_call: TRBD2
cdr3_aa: CASSVESLTSGRGEQFF
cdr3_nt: TGTGCCAGCAGCGTAGAAAGTTTGACTAGCGGGAGGGGTGAGCAGTTCTTC

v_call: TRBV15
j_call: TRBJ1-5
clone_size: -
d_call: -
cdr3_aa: CATSLRLQGNDNQPQHF
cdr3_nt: TGTGCCACCTCACTGCGACTCCAGGGTAATGACAATCAGCCCCAGCATTTT

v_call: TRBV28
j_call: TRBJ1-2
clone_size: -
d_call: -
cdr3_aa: CASTRGRGGYTF
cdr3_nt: TGTGCCAGCACTCGTGGTAGGGGGGGCTACACCTTC

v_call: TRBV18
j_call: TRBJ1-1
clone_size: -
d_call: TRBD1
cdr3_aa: CASSQGTGDTEAFF
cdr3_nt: TGTGCCAGCTCCCAGGGGACAGGGGACACTGAAGCTTTCTTT

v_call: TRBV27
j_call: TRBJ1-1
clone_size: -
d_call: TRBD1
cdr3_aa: CASRKGQMNTEAFF
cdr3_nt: TGTGCCAGCAGGAAGGGACAGATGAACACTGAAGCTTTCTTT

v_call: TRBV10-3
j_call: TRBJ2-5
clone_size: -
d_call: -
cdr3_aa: CAIGDRLQETQYF
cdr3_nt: TGTGCCATCGGCGACAGGCTCCAAGAGACCCAGTACTTC

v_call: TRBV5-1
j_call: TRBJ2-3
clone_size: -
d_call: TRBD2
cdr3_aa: CASSLQREGADTQYF
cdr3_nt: TGCGCCAGCAGCTTACAGCGGGAGGGCGCAGATACGCAGTATTTT

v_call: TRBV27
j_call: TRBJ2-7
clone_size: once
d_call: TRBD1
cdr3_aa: CASSYGQGYEQYF
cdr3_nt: TGTGCCAGCAGTTACGGACAGGGCTACGAGCAGTACTTC

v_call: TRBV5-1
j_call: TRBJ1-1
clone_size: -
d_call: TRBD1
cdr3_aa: CASSYVGQGAGAFF
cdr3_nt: TGCGCCAGCAGCTACGTGGGACAGGGGGCCGGAGCTTTCTTT

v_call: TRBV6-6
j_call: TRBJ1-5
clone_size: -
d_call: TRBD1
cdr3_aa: CASSRQGAQQPQHF
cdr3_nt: TGTGCCAGCAGTAGACAGGGGGCCCAACAGCCCCAGCATTTT

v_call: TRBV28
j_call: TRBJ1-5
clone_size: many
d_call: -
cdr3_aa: CASRRGGQPQHF
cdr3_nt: TGTGCCAGCAGACGGGGGGGTCAGCCCCAGCATTTT